The T cell receptor (beta chain) described here comes from a study of control samples from healthy donors and cancer patients. Between the trimmed V and J ends, which lost 2 bases and 3 bases, there was a span of 8 bases. This CDR3 is 13 amino acids long. CDR1 and CDR2 (germline): GTSNPN, SVGIG (reference sequence). Using immunoSEQ multiplex PCR, the repertoire was profiled, and TCRdb retains in-frame clones only, with some absent. Here the sample spans about 130,000 clones, 87% being singletons. The sequenced sample was blood. The genes are TRBV30 and TRBJ2-1; D unclear. The source of this sequence is a young man in good health. The CDR3 loop is CAWSPPYYNEQFF. As DNA, the CDR3 is TGTGCCTGGAGTCCGCCTTACTACAATGAGCAGTTCTTC.